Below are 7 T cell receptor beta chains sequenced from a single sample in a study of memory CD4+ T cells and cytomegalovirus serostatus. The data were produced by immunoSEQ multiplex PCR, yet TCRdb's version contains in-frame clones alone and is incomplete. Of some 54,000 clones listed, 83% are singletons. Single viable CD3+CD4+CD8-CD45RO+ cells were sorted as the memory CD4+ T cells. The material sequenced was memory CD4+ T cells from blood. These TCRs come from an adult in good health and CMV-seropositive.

The CDR3 DNA follows: TGTGCCAGCAGCGTAGCTACTCGCCTCGGGGTTGAGCAGTTCTTC. It specifies CASSVATRLGVEQFF. This chain joins TRBV9 and TRBJ2-1; D is perhaps TRBD2 (5 bases). The length of the CDR3 is 15 residues. The V gene lost 0 bases and the J gene lost 9 bases, with 16 bases spanning the gap. The germline CDR1 and CDR2 sequences are SGDLS and YYNGEE.

The CDR3 loop reads CASSGTGTSGNTIYF. In DNA, the CDR3 is TGTGCCAGCAGCGGGACAGGGACCTCTGGAAACACCATATATTTT. The rearrangement uses TRBV6-6 and TRBJ1-3; 9 bases fit TRBD1. J was trimmed by 0 bases and V by 6 bases; bases with no gene match: 3. This CDR3 has 15 residues. Germline values: CDR1 MNHNY, CDR2 SVGAGI (reference sequence).

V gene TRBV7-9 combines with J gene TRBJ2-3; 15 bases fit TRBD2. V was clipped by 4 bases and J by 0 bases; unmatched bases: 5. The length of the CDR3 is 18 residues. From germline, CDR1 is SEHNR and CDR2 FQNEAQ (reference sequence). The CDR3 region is CASSSPGLAGGSTDTQYF. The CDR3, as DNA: TGTGCCAGCAGCTCCCCGGGACTAGCGGGGGGAAGCACAGATACGCAGTATTTT. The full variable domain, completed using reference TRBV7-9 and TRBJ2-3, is DTGVSQNPRHKITKRGQNVTFRCDPISEHNRLYWYRQTLGQGPEFLTYFQNEAQLEKSRLLSDRFSAERPKGSFSTLEIQRTEQGDSAMYLCASSSPGLAGGSTDTQYFGPGTRLTVL.

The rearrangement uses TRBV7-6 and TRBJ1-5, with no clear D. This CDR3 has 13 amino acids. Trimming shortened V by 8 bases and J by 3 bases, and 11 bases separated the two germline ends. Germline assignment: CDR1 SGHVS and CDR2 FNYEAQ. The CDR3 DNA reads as TGTGCCAGCGCGGGGTATGACAATCAGCCCCAGCATTTT. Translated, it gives CASAGYDNQPQHF.

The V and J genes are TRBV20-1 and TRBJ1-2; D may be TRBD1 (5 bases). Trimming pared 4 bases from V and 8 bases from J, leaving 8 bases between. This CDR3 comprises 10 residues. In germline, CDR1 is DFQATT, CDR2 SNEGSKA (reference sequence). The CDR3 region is CSATGRGYTF. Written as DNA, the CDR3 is TGCAGTGCTACAGGGCGGGGCTACACCTTC.

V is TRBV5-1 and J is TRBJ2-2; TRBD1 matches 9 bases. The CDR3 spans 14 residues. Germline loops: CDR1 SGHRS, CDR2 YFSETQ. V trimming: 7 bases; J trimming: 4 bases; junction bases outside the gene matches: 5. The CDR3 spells CASWTGEATGELFF. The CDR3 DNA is TGCGCCAGCTGGACAGGGGAGGCCACCGGGGAGCTGTTTTTT.

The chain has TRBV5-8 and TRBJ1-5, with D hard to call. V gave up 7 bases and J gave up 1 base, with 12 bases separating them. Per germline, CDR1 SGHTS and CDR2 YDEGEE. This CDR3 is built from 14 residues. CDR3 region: CASGPGLSNQPQHF. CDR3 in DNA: TGTGCCAGCGGACCGGGCCTCAGCAATCAGCCCCAGCATTTT.